This T cell receptor beta chain appears in the sequencing data of a study of T-cell reconstitution after alpha-beta-depleted transplantation in children. Study-wide points: Elevated TCRbeta diversity at day 60 was traced, in some patients, to surviving recipient T cells and thymic progenitors. Expanded graft clones numbering several hundred reportedly gave rise to alpha-beta T cells about two months after transplant. A year had passed since transplant, and T-cell counts and diversity by then came mostly from newly produced T cells.

Construction of the TCRbeta library involved unique molecular identifiers. TCRdb reprocessed the PCR reads via MiXCR and lists one record per CDR3 protein. The sample has 90,000 to 150,000 distinct CDR3 sequences, about 21% seen once; the top ten hold over 9.5%. In this sample, this clonotype turned up many times. What it binds is not known. CDR1 is SEHNR and CDR2 is FQNEAQ in the germline V gene (reference sequence). Trimming took 0 bases from V and 5 from J; bases not matched to a gene: 4. CDR3 length equals 15 residues. This sequence joins TRBV7-9 and TRBJ2-1, with 7 bases matching TRBD1. This clonotype originated in a male patient between 2 and 15 years old who had a stem cell transplant for chronic granulomatous disease, so the T cells may come from the graft donor. The material sequenced was PBMCs, mostly from graft donor cells, taken 180 days after TCRalphabeta/CD19-depleted stem cell transplant. As DNA, the CDR3 is TGTGCCAGCAGCTTAGCGGGCGGACAGGACAATGAGCAGTTCTTC. Protein sequence: CASSLAGGQDNEQFF.